Sequencing of this T cell receptor (beta chain) was carried out in a study of blood T cell repertoires in COVID-19 (dated by TCRdb to the early 2020s). Turning to the overall study: The collaborator samples originated in the United States, Italy and Spain and spanned the acute and convalescent phases of COVID-19. Where HLA class I and class II types were available, the types were taken from metadata supplied by the sample provider, not from assay-based typing. The samples were drawn from two sources: the first 160 participants of the ongoing ImmuneRACE study, and 950 to 1,500 subjects contributed by 6 global collaborators. The sample metadata nearly always contained a de-identified subject ID, COVID-19 status, age in years and sex. The repertoires were released in a freely available public database meant as a resource for research on the immune response to SARS-CoV-2. The material from the prospective study consisted of cDNA or gDNA derived from T cells, B-cell-depleted T cells, or PBMCs. Deeply sampled blood TCRbeta repertoires from subjects exposed to, actively infected with, or recovered from COVID-19 were included in the dataset. The research as a whole found: Clinical and demographic metadata were provided uncurated, with the amount varying by source and participant.

In this sample, this clone turned up once. Its binding antigen is unknown. Per-base qualities were not stored, and no clone one base away is much larger. The CDR3 runs 18 amino acids, cysteine and phenylalanine included. CDR3 DNA is the only sequence kept; it has 54 bases, read in frame from the first base. V is shortened by 4 bases, J by 1 base, and the region joining them spans 22 bases. As encoded in the germline V gene, CDR1 is MGHRA while CDR2 is YSYEKL. Collaborating institutions collected whole blood in K2EDTA tubes following their own protocols. For TCRbeta analysis, collaborator samples were shipped as frozen whole blood, as isolated PBMCs, or as DNA extracted from either sample type. TCRbeta CDR3 regions were amplified from genomic DNA using the immunoSEQ Assay, a bias-controlled multiplex PCR. Per the original workflow: The number of nucleated cells in each sample was estimated from the amplification of reference gene primers within the assay. Sequence reads were collapsed and filtered to measure the absolute abundance of every unique TCRbeta CDR3 rearrangement. For each sample, productive Simpson clonality was calculated as the square root of Simpson's diversity index over productive rearrangements. Entries here come from immuneACCESS through TCRdb and include only in-frame sequences with V and J called. Some clones fail to appear in such tables; in the studies checked, an unresolved V gene covers under half of the shortfall, and the cause of the remainder is unknown. Clonal size and the V and J genes are those of that table, whereas D and trimming came from the DNA. Present in this sample are 100,000 to 150,000 clones, around 88% of which were seen just once. The ten largest make up 5.5% to 6.5% of the sample.

The TCR was taken from a man older than 75 with active or convalescent COVID-19. Sequencing used peripheral blood. This chain joins TRBV4-1 to TRBJ2-5, with the D gene uncertain. In nucleotide form, the sequence is TGCGCCAGCAGCCCCAAATACCAGCCGCGGTCCGCCCAAGAGACCCAGTACTTC. Translated, this gives CASSPKYQPRSAQETQYF.